Listed below are T cell receptor beta chains from one sample, sequenced in a study of identical twins. TCRdb independently ran MiXCR on the 5' RACE reads; one entry per CDR3 protein. The data hold around 480,000 distinct CDR3 sequences, with 14% observed a single time. These records were also assigned to another study, of yellow fever vaccine responses in identical twins.

Sequencing was done on a sample of CD4+ T cells sorted from blood. These receptors all come from a woman between 18 and 29 years old in good health. The CDR3 runs from the conserved cysteine through the conserved F or W. A D gene is named only where the DNA matches it firmly. Expanded clones get a size class; other rows say once, few or many, or leave the size out.

j_call d_call clone_size v_call cdr3_nt cdr3_aa
TRBJ2-3 TRBD2 many TRBV29-1 TGCAGCGTTGGCGGGAGGGTCACAGATACGCAGTATTTT CSVGGRVTDTQYF
TRBJ2-3 TRBD1 - TRBV7-9 TGTGCCAGCAGCTTAGGCGACAGGGGCCCCACAGATACGCAGTATTTT CASSLGDRGPTDTQYF
TRBJ1-4 - few TRBV19 TGTGCCAGTGGATCACAGGGATGGGGTGAAAAACTGTTTTTT CASGSQGWGEKLFF
TRBJ2-2 TRBD2 few TRBV29-1 TGCAGCGTTACGACTAGCGGGAGGGCCGCGAACACCGGGGAGCTGTTTTTT CSVTTSGRAANTGELFF
TRBJ2-7 TRBD2 few TRBV20-1 TGCAGTGCTAGACCGGGACTAGCGGGGGTGCGGGAGCAGTACTTC CSARPGLAGVREQYF
TRBJ2-7 - few TRBV10-2 TGCGCCAGCACTTTAGGGGAGTTCTACGAGCAGTACTTC CASTLGEFYEQYF
TRBJ2-1 - - TRBV19 TGTGCCAGTAGTACTAGCGATGAGCAGTTCTTC CASSTSDEQFF
TRBJ2-7 - few TRBV19 TGTGCCAGTAGGCGTACAGGGAAGGGGACCTACGAGCAGTACTTC CASRRTGKGTYEQYF
TRBJ2-6 - few TRBV7-9 TGTGCCAGCAGCTTACTAGCTGTTTATGGGGCCAACGTCCTGACTTTC CASSLLAVYGANVLTF
TRBJ2-2 TRBD1 few TRBV12-3/TRBV12-4 TGTGCCAGCAGGACGGGACAGGGACAGAACACCGGGGAGCTGTTTTTT CASRTGQGQNTGELFF
TRBJ2-1 - few TRBV6-2/TRBV6-3 TGTGCCAGCAGTTACTCGATCAGTTCCGGTCAGGAAATTTACAATGAGCAGTTCTTC CASSYSISSGQEIYNEQFF
TRBJ2-2 - few TRBV3-1 TGTGCCAGCAGTACTAGATCTCCCGGGGAGCTGTTTTTT CASSTRSPGELFF
TRBJ1-2 - - TRBV30 TGTGCCTTCTCAATAGGCTCCGGCTACACCTTC CAFSIGSGYTF
TRBJ2-2 TRBD1 few TRBV29-1 TGCAGCGTTGGAACCGACAGGGGCACCGGGGAGCTGTTTTTT CSVGTDRGTGELFF
TRBJ2-1 - few TRBV4-1 TGCGCCAGCAGCCAAGGGCCAGGGGAATTGGGTGAGCAGATCTTC CASSQGPGELGEQIF
TRBJ2-5 - few TRBV20-1 TGCAGTGCTCCCTCGCCGGCGACCCAGTACTTC CSAPSPATQYF
TRBJ2-5 - - TRBV6-5 TGTGCCAGCAGTTACCGAGGGATTCAAGAGACCCAGTACTTC CASSYRGIQETQYF
TRBJ1-5 - - TRBV30 TGTGCCTGGAGTGTACCCGGAGGGTTAAATCAGCCCCAGCATTTT CAWSVPGGLNQPQHF
TRBJ2-7 TRBD2 - TRBV2 TGTGCCAGCAGATCTACTAGCGGCGCTACCTACGAGCAGTACTTC CASRSTSGATYEQYF
TRBJ1-6 TRBD1 - TRBV2 TGTGCCAGCAGGACGGACAGGGGGCAACCCCTCCACTTT CASRTDRGQPLHF
TRBJ1-1 TRBD1 - TRBV6-2/TRBV6-3 TGTGCCAGCGGACGGGACAGCCGATACACTGAAGCTTTCTTT CASGRDSRYTEAFF
TRBJ2-1 TRBD2 - TRBV12-3/TRBV12-4 TGTGCCAGCAGCATGACTAGCGGGGTGTACAATGAGCAGTTCTTC CASSMTSGVYNEQFF
TRBJ1-5 - few TRBV19 TGTGCCAGTAGTTCATTGGCCCAAAATACCGGTCAGCCCCAGCATTTT CASSSLAQNTGQPQHF
TRBJ2-1 - - TRBV10-3 TGTGCCATCAGTGAGCCGGACCGAACGACAGGCACGAATGAGCAGTTCTTC CAISEPDRTTGTNEQFF
TRBJ2-3 - - TRBV12-5 TGTGCTAGTGGTAGCGGGACACCTGTTGGAGATACGCAGTATTTT CASGSGTPVGDTQYF
TRBJ2-1 - - TRBV20-1 TGCAGTGCTAGAGATCGTAGGAGTTGGGATGAGCAGTTCTTC CSARDRRSWDEQFF
TRBJ2-3 - few TRBV10-3 TGTGCCATCAGTGAGGCTTACGGGGCGCTCACAGATACGCAGTATTTT CAISEAYGALTDTQYF
TRBJ2-7 TRBD2 - TRBV11-1 TGTGCCAGCAGCGCGACTAGCAGAAACGGCGAGCAGTACTTC CASSATSRNGEQYF
TRBJ2-3 - - TRBV7-9 TGTGCCAGCAGCTTAGGTCGCCTCATATTAGATACGCAGTATTTT CASSLGRLILDTQYF
TRBJ2-1 TRBD1 once TRBV19 TGTGCCAGTAGTATAAGTGTGGGGACAGGGGGACATGAGCAGTTCTTC CASSISVGTGGHEQFF
TRBJ2-3 TRBD2 - TRBV20-1 TGCTGTGCTAGAGGTAGACTAGCGGGGAGCACAGATACGCAGTATTTT CCARGRLAGSTDTQYF
TRBJ2-7 - - TRBV10-2 TGCGCCAGCAGTGATCCTCCAGGGCCTCTCGAGCAGTACTTC CASSDPPGPLEQYF
TRBJ2-7 TRBD2 - TRBV10-3 TGTGCCATCAGTAGACTAGCGGGAGGGGACGAGCAGTACTTC CAISRLAGGDEQYF
TRBJ2-7 - - TRBV9 TGTGCCAGCAGCGTAAAAACAGGTTACACCTACGAGCAGTACTTC CASSVKTGYTYEQYF
TRBJ1-1 TRBD1 - TRBV5-1 TGCGCCAGCAGCGGGTCCGGACAGGGTCCCACTGAAGCTTTCTTT CASSGSGQGPTEAFF
TRBJ2-7 TRBD2 many TRBV4-2 TGTGCCAGCAGCCAAGGGGGGACTAGCGGGACCTACGAGCAGTACTTC CASSQGGTSGTYEQYF
TRBJ2-1 TRBD1 few TRBV6-1 TGTGCCAGCAGGGATACAGGGGAGACCTACAATGAGCAGTTCTTC CASRDTGETYNEQFF
TRBJ1-1 - - TRBV20-1 TGCAGTGCTAGAGATTTATTCCGGAACACTGAAGCTTTCTTT CSARDLFRNTEAFF
TRBJ1-5 TRBD1 few TRBV24-1 TGTGCCACCAGTGGGACAGGCTTGAATCAGCCCCAGCATTTT CATSGTGLNQPQHF
TRBJ1-1 - few TRBV7-2 TGTGCCAGCAGCTTATTCACAGAATCTGAAGCTTTCTTT CASSLFTESEAFF
TRBJ2-3 - - TRBV6-4 TGTGCCAGCAGTACCGTCGGGGCTAGCACAGATACGCAGTATTTT CASSTVGASTDTQYF
TRBJ2-7 TRBD1 - TRBV7-9 TGTGCCAGCAGCTTAGGCCGACAGGGCTTCGAGCAGTACTTC CASSLGRQGFEQYF
TRBJ1-2 TRBD1 few TRBV6-1 TGTGCCAGCGAACGGGACAGGGTAAACTATGGCTACACCTTC CASERDRVNYGYTF
TRBJ1-1 - few TRBV5-4 TGTGCCAGCAGCTTGGGGGGACATAGGACCACTGAAGCTTTCTTT CASSLGGHRTTEAFF
TRBJ2-1 - - TRBV24-1 TGTGCCACCAGTGTTTCGCTACGCAATGAGCAGTTCTTC CATSVSLRNEQFF
TRBJ2-3 - once TRBV20-1 TGCAGTGCTAGAGATATAAGGGGTAGCACAGATACGCAGTATTTT CSARDIRGSTDTQYF
TRBJ2-2 - many TRBV2 TGTGCCAGCAGTGAAGCCCCAATGAGCACCGGGGAGCTGTTTTTT CASSEAPMSTGELFF
TRBJ2-2 - once TRBV10-1 TGCGCCAGCAGCGGGTTGTCTACGGGCACCGGGGAGCTGTTTTTT CASSGLSTGTGELFF
TRBJ2-7 - few TRBV7-2 TGTGCCAGCAGCTTAACAGGGTACCACGAGCAGTACTTC CASSLTGYHEQYF
TRBJ2-3 - - TRBV5-4 TGTGCCAGCAGCTCCGGGACAACGGGAACAGATACGCAGTATTTT CASSSGTTGTDTQYF
TRBJ2-1 - - TRBV4-3 TGCGCCAGCAGCCAAGATAGGTCGGGCTGGACGACCTACAATGAGCAGTTCTTC CASSQDRSGWTTYNEQFF
TRBJ1-5 - few TRBV2 TGTGCCAGCAGGACCGGGGGTTTGGGCAATCAGCCCCAGCATTTT CASRTGGLGNQPQHF
TRBJ1-1 TRBD1 - TRBV6-1 TGTGCCAGCGACCCACGGAGCCTGGGACAGATAAACACTGAAGCTTTCTTT CASDPRSLGQINTEAFF
TRBJ2-1 TRBD2 many TRBV15 TGTGCCACCAGCGTGTTAGCGGGGAAGGATGAGCAGTTCTTC CATSVLAGKDEQFF
TRBJ2-3 - few TRBV7-2 TGTGCCAGCACCTCAGGGCAGGGCGGCACAGATACGCAGTATTTT CASTSGQGGTDTQYF
TRBJ1-6 TRBD1 once TRBV3-1 TGTGCCAGACCATCCGGGACAGGGCCTTCACCCCTCCACTTT CARPSGTGPSPLHF
TRBJ2-1 TRBD2 few TRBV28 TGTGCCAGCAGTCGCCTACTAGCGTTTATCTACAATGAGCAGTTCTTC CASSRLLAFIYNEQFF
TRBJ2-5 TRBD2 few TRBV7-2 TGTGCCAGCAGGAGGGGCGGGAGTACAGAGACCCAGTACTTC CASRRGGSTETQYF
TRBJ2-3 TRBD2 - TRBV18 TGTGCCAGCTCACCAAGCGGGCGGGAGACGCCGCAGTATTTT CASSPSGRETPQYF